These 8 T cell receptor beta chains were sequenced from one sample in a study of T cells in Graves' hyperthyroidism and ophthalmopathy (dated by TCRdb to the late 2010s). Libraries were constructed by multiplex PCR. TCRdb lists the instrument as Illumina HiSeq 2000. The TCR beta CDR3 regions were amplified from the RNA transcripts. A first-round RT-PCR of the TCR CDR3 used the HTBI primer set with the Qiagen OneStep RT-PCR kit. The public reads were run again by TCRdb, first through fastp at Q25 and then through MiXCR, and only productive beta chains were kept. Duplicate CDR3 protein sequences are folded into a single record with the most common DNA and genes. The sample table contains some 570,000 distinct CDR3 sequences; only one count was recorded for over 15% of them. The biggest ten clones account for approximately 15% of the sample. The sequencing sample was made of blood. The receptors originated from a woman in her late teens or twenties with Graves' ophthalmopathy.

This clonotype occurred many times. The genes are TRBV20-1 and TRBJ1-5, with 8 bases lining up with TRBD1. Germline assignment: CDR1 DFQATT and CDR2 SNEGSKA (reference sequence). V shed 5 bases, J shed 1 base, and the junction held 7 bases outside the gene matches. This CDR3 has 15 amino acids. CDR3 nucleotide sequence: TGCAGTGCTCCCACGACAGGGGAGAGCAATCAGCCCCAGCATTTT. Protein product: CSAPTTGESNQPQHF.

This clonotype has ten or more counts. The chain is built from TRBV11-2 and TRBJ1-3; D gene unclear. The CDR3 length is 13 residues. Between the trimmed V and J ends, which lost 1 base and 2 bases, there was a span of 3 bases. Germline V gives CDR1 SGHAT, CDR2 FQNNGV. In nucleotides, the CDR3 is TGTGCCAGCAGCTTAGCGGCTGGAAACACCATATATTTT. Its protein product is CASSLAAGNTIYF.

In this sample, this clonotype turned up many times. V gene TRBV4-2 combines with J gene TRBJ1-2; 7 bases map to TRBD1. There are 13 residues in the CDR3. The germline V gene has CDR1 LGHNA and CDR2 YNFKEQ. J lost 10 bases, V lost 4 bases, and 9 bases had no gene match. Here the CDR3 reads CASSPNGDSHYTF. CDR3 coding DNA: TGTGCCAGCAGCCCAAACGGGGACAGCCACTACACCTTC.

The chain links TRBV7-9 to TRBJ1-6, with D possibly TRBD1 on 5 matching bases. Germline CDR1 SEHNR, CDR2 FQNEAQ (reference sequence). Trimming cost V 5 bases and J 5 bases, with 13 bases left between them. The CDR3 totals 15 residues. CDR3 protein: CASSAATVNNSPLHF. CDR3 in DNA: TGTGCCAGCAGCGCAGCGACAGTTAATAATTCACCCCTCCACTTT. The complete variable domain, with remaining parts taken from reference TRBV7-9 and TRBJ1-6, reads DTGVSQNPRHKITKRGQNVTFRCDPISEHNRLYWYRQTLGQGPEFLTYFQNEAQLEKSRLLSDRFSAERPKGSFSTLEIQRTEQGDSAMYLCASSAATVNNSPLHFGNGTRLTVT.

Many counts were recorded for this clonotype. The chain carries TRBV19 and TRBJ2-5; a possible D gene is TRBD1 (6 bases). Looked up from germline, CDR1 is LNHDA and CDR2 is SQIVND (reference sequence). The germline V and J ends were trimmed by 3 bases and 3 bases, with 17 bases remaining between them. The CDR3 is 16 amino acids. This chain's CDR3 is CASSILSGQPKETQYF. CDR3 DNA sequence: TGTGCCAGTAGTATCCTGTCAGGACAGCCTAAAGAGACCCAGTACTTC.

This chain uses TRBV19 with TRBJ1-1, with TRBD1 as a possible D gene (5 bases). This CDR3 region has 13 residues. Germline lookup yields CDR1 LNHDA and CDR2 SQIVND (reference sequence). V lost 3 bases to trimming and J lost 5 bases, with 10 bases between them. CDR3 residues: CASSIQGRTEAFF. DNA of the CDR3: TGTGCCAGTAGTATCCAGGGTAGGACTGAAGCTTTCTTT.

This clonotype was observed a handful of times. The genes are TRBV6-4 and TRBJ1-1; D remains unclear. V was clipped by 10 bases and J by 11 bases, with 23 bases between them. Germline CDR1 and CDR2: MRHNA and SNTAGT. CDR3 length equals 13 residues. CDR3 sequence (DNA): TGTGCCAACGCTGGTGACATTTTTTATCTGGCTTTCTTT. Translated, it gives CANAGDIFYLAFF.

This clonotype has a handful of counts. This chain links TRBV19 with TRBJ2-2; no clear D gene. The CDR3 is made up of 14 amino acids. Trimming pared 6 bases from V and 0 bases from J, leaving 8 bases between. CDR1 LNHDA and CDR2 SQIVND come from the germline V gene (reference sequence). CDR3 residues: CASRGLTNTGELFF. The CDR3 bases are TGTGCCAGTAGAGGTCTAACGAACACCGGGGAGCTGTTTTTT.